The rows below give T cell receptor beta chains drawn from one sample of a study of blood T cell repertoires in COVID-19. Produced via immunoSEQ multiplex PCR; TCRdb's table is partial and in-frame only. The sample includes 200,000 to 250,000 clones, about 87% seen only once; the top ten take around 2.7%. Source material: PBMCs or T cells enriched from blood (not recorded which). All receptors come from a woman aged 25 to 45 who had recovered from COVID-19. Each CDR3 is given with its conserved first and last residue. A D gene is named only where the DNA matches it firmly. Size is stated for part of the rows, as once, few or many counts, or as a class when the clone is expanded.

v_call	clone_size	d_call	j_call	cdr3_nt	cdr3_aa
TRBV10-3	.	.	TRBJ2-1	TGTGCCATCGCTGACTCCGGCTCCTACAATGAGCAGTTCTTC	CAIADSGSYNEQFF
TRBV6-5	.	TRBD1	TRBJ2-3	TGTGCCAGCAACGGACAGGGCCCCACAGATACGCAGTATTTT	CASNGQGPTDTQYF
TRBV4-2	.	.	TRBJ1-5	TGTGCCAGCAGCCAAGATCCAGGGGGCAATCAGCCCCAGCATTTT	CASSQDPGGNQPQHF
TRBV12-3/TRBV12-4	.	.	TRBJ2-5	TGTGCCAGCAGCAGGGGTGGAGAGACCCAGTACTTC	CASSRGGETQYF
TRBV29-1	once	.	TRBJ1-2	TGCAGCGTATCGGGCGGGGAGGGGAACTATGGCTACACCTTC	CSVSGGEGNYGYTF
TRBV6-2/TRBV6-3	.	TRBD1	TRBJ2-7	TGTGCCAGCAGTTACCCTGGGACAGGGGTTCCCTACGAGCAGTACTTC	CASSYPGTGVPYEQYF
TRBV13	.	.	TRBJ1-1	TGTGCCAGCAGAGGTGGGAGCACTGAAGCTTTCTTT	CASRGGSTEAFF
TRBV15	once	TRBD1	TRBJ2-7	TGTGCCACCAGCAAGCCGGGACAGGGAACCTACGAGCAGTACTTC	CATSKPGQGTYEQYF
TRBV4-2	.	TRBD2	TRBJ2-1	TGTGCCAGCAGCCAAGATAGCGGCCTAGCGGGGGCTGATGAGCAGTTCTTC	CASSQDSGLAGADEQFF
TRBV27	.	.	TRBJ2-6	TGTGCCAGCAGTTTCCTGGCCGCTCTCTCAGCTGGGGCCAACGTCCTGACTTTC	CASSFLAALSAGANVLTF
TRBV18	.	TRBD1	TRBJ2-2	TGTGCCAGCTCACCACGAAGCCAGGGGGCGGGGAACACCGGGGAGCTGTTTTTT	CASSPRSQGAGNTGELFF
TRBV29-1	.	TRBD1	TRBJ2-2	TGCAGCGTTGCCAGGGACAGGCAAACCGGGGAGCTGTTTTTT	CSVARDRQTGELFF
TRBV9	.	.	TRBJ1-1	TGTGCCAGCAGCCTAGATTTCAGGGAGGCGGACACTGAAGCTTTCTTT	CASSLDFREADTEAFF
TRBV4-3	few	.	TRBJ2-6	TGCGCCAGCAGCCAAGAGGCGGGATACTCTGGGGCCAACGTCCTGACTTTC	CASSQEAGYSGANVLTF
TRBV6-5	.	TRBD1	TRBJ1-2	TGTGCCAGCAGTTACAGACAGGGAGACTATGGCTACACCTTC	CASSYRQGDYGYTF
TRBV6-2/TRBV6-3	few	.	TRBJ2-5	TGTGCCAGCAGTTACGGGGCCCTGTACCAAGAGACCCAGTACTTC	CASSYGALYQETQYF
TRBV2	.	TRBD2	TRBJ2-1	TGTGCCAGCTCCCACCTCAGCGGGGGTCAAAATGAGCAGTTCTTC	CASSHLSGGQNEQFF
TRBV27	.	.	TRBJ1-6	TGTGCCAGCAGATATAACAGAAATTCACCCCTCCACTTT	CASRYNRNSPLHF
TRBV6-2/TRBV6-3	.	.	TRBJ1-2	TGTGCCAGCAGTTACCAGGGTACCTATGGCTACACCTTC	CASSYQGTYGYTF
TRBV7-3	.	TRBD2	TRBJ2-3	TGTGCCAGCAGCTTACTAGCGGGGGGGACAGATACGCAGTATTTT	CASSLLAGGTDTQYF
TRBV9	.	.	TRBJ2-1	TGTGCCAGCAGCGTAGCGGGGAACTACAATGAGCAGTTCTTC	CASSVAGNYNEQFF
TRBV5-1	.	TRBD1	TRBJ1-1	TGCGCCAGCAGCTTGGGGGGACAGCCGAACACTGAAGCTTTCTTT	CASSLGGQPNTEAFF
TRBV5-1	.	TRBD2	TRBJ2-1	TGCGCCAGCAGCTTAAGGACGGGAGGCCCCTACAATGAGCAGTTCTTC	CASSLRTGGPYNEQFF
TRBV6-5	.	.	TRBJ1-6	TGTGCCAGCAGCCCGAAAGGGGTCCTTAATTCACCCCTCCACTTT	CASSPKGVLNSPLHF
TRBV7-9	.	.	TRBJ2-1	TGTGCCAGCAGCTTTCGGACACGCTCGGGTGAGCAGTTCTTC	CASSFRTRSGEQFF
TRBV15	.	.	TRBJ2-1	TGTGCCACCAGCACATACAGGAGCTCCTACAATGAGCAGTTCTTC	CATSTYRSSYNEQFF
TRBV20-1	.	TRBD1	TRBJ2-4	TGCAGTGCGTACAGGGGCGACATTCAGTACTTC	CSAYRGDIQYF
TRBV5-6	few	.	TRBJ1-1	TGTGCCAGCAGCTTGATCTTCTGGGGTGGAGGCACTGAAGCTTTCTTT	CASSLIFWGGGTEAFF
TRBV11-2	.	TRBD1	TRBJ1-4	TGTGCCAGCAGCTTAGGGGGACAGTTTGAAAAACTGTTTTTT	CASSLGGQFEKLFF
TRBV5-5	.	.	TRBJ1-1	TGTGCCAGCAGTTGGGAGGGGGGAACTTTAGCTGAAGCTTTCTTT	CASSWEGGTLAEAFF
TRBV7-9	.	TRBD2	TRBJ2-5	TGTGCCAGCAGCCCGAGGACTAGAAGGGAGACCCAGTACTTC	CASSPRTRRETQYF
TRBV19	.	TRBD2	TRBJ2-7	TGTGCCAGTGCTAGCGGGACCTACGAGCAGTACTTC	CASASGTYEQYF
TRBV25-1	.	.	TRBJ2-2	TGTGCCAGCAGTGAATCGGCAGGGTCCGGGGAGCTGTTTTTT	CASSESAGSGELFF
TRBV9	.	.	TRBJ1-1	TGTGCCAGCAGCGTAGGCGGTTACACTGAAGCTTTCTTT	CASSVGGYTEAFF
TRBV9	.	.	TRBJ2-3	TGTGCCAGCAGCCACATTAAGGACAGAGTCTCTAGCACAGATACGCAGTATTTT	CASSHIKDRVSSTDTQYF
TRBV13	.	.	TRBJ1-2	TGTGCCAGCAGCTTATCTGGGAGCTATGGCTACACCTTC	CASSLSGSYGYTF
TRBV6-5	once	.	TRBJ1-3	TGTGCCAGCCATTCGTCGATAGGGGCCGGAAACACCATATATTTT	CASHSSIGAGNTIYF
TRBV6-2/TRBV6-3	.	TRBD2	TRBJ2-2	TGTGCCAGCAGTAAGACTAGCGGGCTGAACACCGGGGAGCTGTTTTTT	CASSKTSGLNTGELFF
TRBV16	.	.	TRBJ1-1	TGTGCCAGCAGCCAATCGTGGGACAAGCCTGAAGCTTTCTTT	CASSQSWDKPEAFF
TRBV7-2	.	TRBD2	TRBJ2-7	TGTGCCAGCAGCCCCAGCGGGGGGACTAGCCCTTACGAGCAGTACTTC	CASSPSGGTSPYEQYF
TRBV7-6	.	TRBD2	TRBJ2-3	TGTGCCAGCAGCTTAATCAGCGGGGGGCTTCGGAGCACAGATACGCAGTATTTT	CASSLISGGLRSTDTQYF
TRBV12-3/TRBV12-4	.	TRBD1	TRBJ2-4	TGTGCCAGCAGCCAGGACAGGGTTAACATTCAGTACTTC	CASSQDRVNIQYF
TRBV7-2	.	TRBD1	TRBJ1-3	TGTGCCAGCAGCTTAGTAGTGACGGGACAGGGGGCTGGAAACACCATATATTTT	CASSLVVTGQGAGNTIYF
TRBV6-1	.	TRBD2	TRBJ2-1	TGTGCCAGCAGTGCCTCAGGGACTAGCGGGGGGACCCTCCCCCCCATCTTCTTC	CASSASGTSGGTLPPIFF
TRBV12-3/TRBV12-4	.	TRBD1	TRBJ1-4	TGTGCCAGCAGTCTGGACAGGAATGAAAAACTGTTTTTT	CASSLDRNEKLFF